The source of this T cell receptor beta chain is a study of beta chain features in type 1 diabetes. Study overall: All samples yielded roughly 100 million examined sorted cells. Study-level points and caveats: PCR might preferentially amplify shorter templates, equally in patients and controls. Moderate but significant shortening of TCRB CDR3s was recorded in all four CD4+ subsets from Type 1 diabetes patients. When VDJ junctions were examined, type 1 diabetes patients showed fewer insertions and more deletions.

Each sorted population was over 98% pure. Sequencing targeted expressed TCRB transcripts, as all isolated RNA had been reverse transcribed. This table comes from immunoSEQ multiplex PCR, and its TCRdb copy is limited to in-frame clones, with some not included. The data show roughly 47,000 clones, with approximately 43% seen just once and around 0.13% held by the top ten. Germline loops: CDR1 SNHLY, CDR2 FYNNEI. CDR3 length equals 14 residues. The V and J ends lost 6 bases and 3 bases respectively, with 15 bases between them. Remarks on this clone: Its antigen is not identified.

This sequence originates from a man younger than 45 with type 1 diabetes. The chain recombines TRBV2 with TRBJ2-7; weak D call: TRBD2 (6 bases). Sample: stem cell memory CD4+ T cells from blood. This CDR3 is CASSAQGTHYEQYF. The CDR3 coding sequence is TGTGCCAGCAGCGCTCAAGGGACTCACTACGAGCAGTACTTC.